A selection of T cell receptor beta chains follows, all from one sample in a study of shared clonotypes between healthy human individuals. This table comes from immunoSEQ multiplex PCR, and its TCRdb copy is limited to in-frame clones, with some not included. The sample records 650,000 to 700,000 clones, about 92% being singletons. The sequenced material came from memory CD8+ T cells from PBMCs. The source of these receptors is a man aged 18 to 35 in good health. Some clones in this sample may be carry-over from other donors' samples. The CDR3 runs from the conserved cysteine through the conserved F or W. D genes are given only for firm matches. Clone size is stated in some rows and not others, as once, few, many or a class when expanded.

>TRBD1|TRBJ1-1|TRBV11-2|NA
CASSQRTGPNTEAFF
TGTGCCAGCAGCCAAAGGACAGGACCGAACACTGAAGCTTTCTTT
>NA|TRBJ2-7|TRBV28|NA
CASRDSLGIYEQYF
TGTGCCAGTAGAGACAGCTTGGGGATCTACGAGCAGTACTTC
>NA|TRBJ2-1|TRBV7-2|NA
CASSFIASTYNEQFF
TGTGCCAGCAGCTTTATAGCGAGCACCTACAATGAGCAGTTCTTC
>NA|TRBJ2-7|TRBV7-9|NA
CASSLAIHEQYF
TGTGCCAGCAGCTTAGCGATCCACGAGCAGTACTTC
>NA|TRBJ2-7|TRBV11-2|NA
CASSLSRASSYEQYF
TGTGCCAGCAGCCTTAGTCGGGCAAGCTCCTACGAGCAGTACTTC
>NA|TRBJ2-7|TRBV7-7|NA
CASSLAQGREQYF
TGTGCCAGCAGCTTAGCACAGGGCAGGGAGCAGTACTTC
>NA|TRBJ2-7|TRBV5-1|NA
CACKPRDSPSYEQYF
TGCGCCTGCAAGCCGCGGGACAGCCCTAGCTACGAGCAGTACTTC
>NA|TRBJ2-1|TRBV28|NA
CASSLLSAISYNEQFF
TGTGCCAGCAGTTTACTTAGTGCGATCTCCTACAATGAGCAGTTCTTC
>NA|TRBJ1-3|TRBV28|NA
CASSFLKTGNTIYF
TGTGCCAGCAGTTTCCTGAAGACAGGAAACACCATATATTTT
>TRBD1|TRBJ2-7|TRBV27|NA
CASSLGTGGREQYF
TGTGCCAGCAGCCTAGGGACAGGGGGGAGGGAGCAGTACTTC
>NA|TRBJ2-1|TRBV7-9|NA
CASSSHENYRAINEQFF
TGTGCCAGCAGCTCCCACGAAAACTACAGGGCGATCAATGAGCAGTTCTTC
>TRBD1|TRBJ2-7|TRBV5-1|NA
CASSLGTDYEQYF
TGCGCCAGCAGCTTAGGGACAGACTACGAGCAGTACTTC
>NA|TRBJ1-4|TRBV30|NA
CASTGFKLFF
TGTGCATCGACAGGTTTTAAACTGTTTTTT
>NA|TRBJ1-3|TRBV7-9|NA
CASSSHNSGNTIYF
TGTGCCAGCAGCTCACATAACTCTGGAAACACCATATATTTT
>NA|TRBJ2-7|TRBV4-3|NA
CASSLQDRRDEQYF
TGCGCCAGCAGCCTACAAGACAGGCGGGACGAGCAGTACTTC
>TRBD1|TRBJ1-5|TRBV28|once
CASTPGTGVQPQHF
TGTGCCAGCACCCCGGGGACAGGGGTTCAGCCCCAGCATTTT
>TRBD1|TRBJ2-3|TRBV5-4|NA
CASSLVRGRADTQYF
TGTGCCAGCAGCTTGGTCAGGGGGCGGGCAGATACGCAGTATTTT
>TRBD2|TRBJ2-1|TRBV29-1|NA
CSVDGTINEQFF
TGCAGCGTTGATGGGACTATCAATGAGCAGTTCTTC